Sequencing of this T cell receptor beta chain was carried out in a study of blood T cell repertoires in COVID-19. Overall study context: T cells, B-cell-depleted T cells, or PBMCs supplied cDNA or gDNA.

Participants' reported clinical history set cohort assignment. There are 23 residues in the CDR3. Trimming removed 3 bases at V and 0 bases at J, with 33 bases between. Germline V lookup: CDR1 LGHNT, CDR2 FRNRAP. Original methodology: Reference gene primers were amplified, and this amplification served to estimate nucleated cell counts. Measured with immunoSEQ multiplex PCR; TCRdb has only the in-frame clones, and not every one. V and J calls and clone size come straight from that table; D and trimming were deduced from the DNA. Found here are about 180,000 clones, 85% to 90% of them singletons; the top ten hold under 3%.

Sample: PBMCs or T cells enriched from blood (not recorded which). The genes are TRBV12-5 and TRBJ2-1; D is perhaps TRBD2 (6 bases). This TCR came from a woman in her 40s with acute COVID-19. In nucleotides, the CDR3 is TGTGCTAGTGGTTTCCCAACGTCGGAGCGGGCTGCCTCGACGCATAGCTCCTACAATGAGCAGTTCTTC. Translation: CASGFPTSERAASTHSSYNEQFF.